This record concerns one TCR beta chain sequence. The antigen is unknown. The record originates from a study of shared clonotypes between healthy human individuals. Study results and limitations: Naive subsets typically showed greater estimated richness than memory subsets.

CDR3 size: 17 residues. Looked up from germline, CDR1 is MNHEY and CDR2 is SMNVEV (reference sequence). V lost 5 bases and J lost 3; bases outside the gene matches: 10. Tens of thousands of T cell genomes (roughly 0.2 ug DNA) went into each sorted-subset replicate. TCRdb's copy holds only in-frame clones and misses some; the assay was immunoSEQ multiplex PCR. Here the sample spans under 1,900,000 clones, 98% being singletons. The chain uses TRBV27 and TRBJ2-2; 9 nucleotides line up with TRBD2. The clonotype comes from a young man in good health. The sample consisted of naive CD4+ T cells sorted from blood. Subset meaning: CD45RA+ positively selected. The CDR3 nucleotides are TGTGCCAGCAGTCCTGGCTGGCGGGGGGGGCACACCGGGGAGCTGTTTTTT. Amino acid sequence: CASSPGWRGGHTGELFF.